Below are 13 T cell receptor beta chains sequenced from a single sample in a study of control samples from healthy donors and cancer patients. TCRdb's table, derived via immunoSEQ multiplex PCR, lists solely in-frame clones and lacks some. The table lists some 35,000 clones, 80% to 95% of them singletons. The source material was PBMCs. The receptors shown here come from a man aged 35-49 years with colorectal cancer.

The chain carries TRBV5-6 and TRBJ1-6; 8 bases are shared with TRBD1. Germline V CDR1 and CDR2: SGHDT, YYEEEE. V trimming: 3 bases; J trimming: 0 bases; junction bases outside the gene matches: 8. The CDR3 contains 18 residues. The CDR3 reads CASSWRTGHSSYNSPLHF. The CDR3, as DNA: TGTGCCAGCAGCTGGAGGACAGGGCATAGCTCCTATAATTCACCCCTCCACTTT.

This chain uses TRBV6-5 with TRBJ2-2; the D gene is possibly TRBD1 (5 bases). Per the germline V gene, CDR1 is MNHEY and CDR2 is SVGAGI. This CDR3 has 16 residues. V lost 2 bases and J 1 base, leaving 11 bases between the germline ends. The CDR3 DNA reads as TGTGCCAGCAGTTACGGACACCGCAGGAACACCGGGGAGCTGTTTTTT. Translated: CASSYGHRRNTGELFF.

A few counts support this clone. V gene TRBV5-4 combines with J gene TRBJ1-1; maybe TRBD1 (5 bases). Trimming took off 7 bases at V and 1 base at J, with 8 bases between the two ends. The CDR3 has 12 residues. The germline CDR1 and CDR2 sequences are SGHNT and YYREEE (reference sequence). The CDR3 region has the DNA TGTGCCAGCGGGACTCAGAACACTGAAGCTTTCTTT. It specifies CASGTQNTEAFF.

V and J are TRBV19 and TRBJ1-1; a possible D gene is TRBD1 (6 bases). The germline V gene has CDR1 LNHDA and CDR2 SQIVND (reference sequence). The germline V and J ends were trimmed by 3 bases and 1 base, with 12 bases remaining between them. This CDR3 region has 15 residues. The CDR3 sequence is CASSMGGGTNTEAFF. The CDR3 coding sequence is TGTGCCAGTAGTATGGGAGGGGGTACGAACACTGAAGCTTTCTTT.

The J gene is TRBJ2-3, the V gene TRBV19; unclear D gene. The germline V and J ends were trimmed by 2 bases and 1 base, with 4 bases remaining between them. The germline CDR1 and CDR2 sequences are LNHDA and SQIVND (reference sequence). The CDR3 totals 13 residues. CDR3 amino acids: CASSIPGTDTQYF. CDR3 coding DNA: TGTGCCAGTAGTATACCGGGCACAGATACGCAGTATTTT.

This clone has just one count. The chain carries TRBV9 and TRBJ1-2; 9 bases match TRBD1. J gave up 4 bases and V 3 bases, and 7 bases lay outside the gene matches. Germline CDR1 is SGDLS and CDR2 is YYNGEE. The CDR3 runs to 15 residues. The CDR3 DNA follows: TGTGCCAGCAGCGGAACAGGGGGCGTTGGCTATGGCTACACCTTC. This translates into CASSGTGGVGYGYTF.

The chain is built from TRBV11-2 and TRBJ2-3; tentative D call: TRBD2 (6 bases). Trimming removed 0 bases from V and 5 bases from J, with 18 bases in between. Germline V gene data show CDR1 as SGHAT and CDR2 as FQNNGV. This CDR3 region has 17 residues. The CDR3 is CASSLDLQKVGGDTQYF. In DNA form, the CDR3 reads TGTGCCAGCAGCTTAGATCTGCAGAAGGTGGGGGGAGATACGCAGTATTTT.

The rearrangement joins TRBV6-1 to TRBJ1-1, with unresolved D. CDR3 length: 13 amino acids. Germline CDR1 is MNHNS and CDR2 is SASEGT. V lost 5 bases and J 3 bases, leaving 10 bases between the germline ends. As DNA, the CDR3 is TGTGCCAGCAGTTGGTTAAGGGACACTGAAGCTTTCTTT. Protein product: CASSWLRDTEAFF.

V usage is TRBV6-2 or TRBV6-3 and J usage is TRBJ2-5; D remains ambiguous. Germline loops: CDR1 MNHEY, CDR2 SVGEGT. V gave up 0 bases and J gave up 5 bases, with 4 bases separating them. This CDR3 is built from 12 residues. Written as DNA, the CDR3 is TGTGCCAGCAGTTACTCTCGCGAGACCCAGTACTTC. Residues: CASSYSRETQYF.

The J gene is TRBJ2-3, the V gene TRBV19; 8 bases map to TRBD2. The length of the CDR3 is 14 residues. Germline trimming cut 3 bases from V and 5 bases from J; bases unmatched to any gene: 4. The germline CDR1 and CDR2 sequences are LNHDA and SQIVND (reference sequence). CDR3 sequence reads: CASSIGRGGDTQYF. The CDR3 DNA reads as TGTGCCAGTAGTATCGGACGGGGGGGAGATACGCAGTATTTT.

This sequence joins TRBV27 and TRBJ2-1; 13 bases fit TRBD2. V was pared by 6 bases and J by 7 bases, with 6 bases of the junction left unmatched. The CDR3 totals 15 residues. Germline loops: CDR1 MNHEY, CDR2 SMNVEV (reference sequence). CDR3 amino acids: CASRSGLAGWNEQFF. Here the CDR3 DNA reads TGTGCCAGCAGGTCGGGACTAGCGGGGTGGAATGAGCAGTTCTTC.

This CDR3 reads CASSARRGTKTYEQYF. The CDR3 DNA sequence: TGTGCCAGCAGCGCGCGGAGGGGGACGAAAACCTACGAGCAGTACTTC. The chain links TRBV11-3 to TRBJ2-7; TRBD1 or TRBD2 may be the D gene (6 bases each). The ends were cut back, 5 bases at V and 2 bases at J, with 19 bases in the middle. From germline, CDR1 is SGHNT and CDR2 YENEEA. The CDR3 is 16 residues long.

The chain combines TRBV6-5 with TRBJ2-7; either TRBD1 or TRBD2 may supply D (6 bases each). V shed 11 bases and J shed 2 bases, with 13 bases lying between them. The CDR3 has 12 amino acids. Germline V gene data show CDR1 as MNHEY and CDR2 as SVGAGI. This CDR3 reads CAAGHLAYEQYF. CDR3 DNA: TGTGCCGCGGGACATCTCGCCTACGAGCAGTACTTC.